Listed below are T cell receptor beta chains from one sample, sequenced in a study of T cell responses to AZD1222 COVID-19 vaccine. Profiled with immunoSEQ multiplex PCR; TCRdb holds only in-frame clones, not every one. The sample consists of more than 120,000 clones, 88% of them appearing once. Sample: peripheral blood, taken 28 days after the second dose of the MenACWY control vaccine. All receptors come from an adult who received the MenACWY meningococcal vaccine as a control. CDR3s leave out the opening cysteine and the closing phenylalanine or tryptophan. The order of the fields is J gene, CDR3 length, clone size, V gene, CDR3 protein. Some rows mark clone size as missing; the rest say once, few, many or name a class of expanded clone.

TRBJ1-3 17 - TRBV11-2 ASSWETGTGYSSGNTIY
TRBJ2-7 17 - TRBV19 ASSPIAGGPTRSSYEQY
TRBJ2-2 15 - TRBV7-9 ASSLAHGRQNTGELF
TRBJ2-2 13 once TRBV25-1 ANSVSGALTGELF
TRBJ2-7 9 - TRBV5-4 ASSSQSEQY
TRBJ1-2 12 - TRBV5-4 ASSLRTGSYGYT
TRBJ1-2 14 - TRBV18 ASSPSTGGNINGYT
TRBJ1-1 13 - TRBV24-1 ATSDGKWGGTEAF
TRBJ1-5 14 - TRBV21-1 ASSTPEDREGQPQH
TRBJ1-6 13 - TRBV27 ASSPTVSYNSPLH